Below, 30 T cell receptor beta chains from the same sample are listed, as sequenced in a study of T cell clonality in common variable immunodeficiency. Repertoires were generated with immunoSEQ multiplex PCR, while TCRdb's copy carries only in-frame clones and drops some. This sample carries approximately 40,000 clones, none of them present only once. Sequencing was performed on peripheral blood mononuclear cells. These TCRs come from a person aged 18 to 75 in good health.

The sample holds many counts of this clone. The part of the CDR3 DNA that was read is TGCAGTGCAAACGACATCTCTGGGGCCAACGTC. It translates to CSANDISGANV. The whole CDR3 sequence is CSANDISGANVLTF. The chain employs TRBV20-1 and TRBJ2-6; D not certain. The read falls 3 residues short of the CDR3 end, and the missing part is taken from the germline J gene. Germline CDR1 is DFQATT and CDR2 is SNEGSKA (reference sequence). The CDR3 sequence is 14 residues long. V was pared by 6 bases and J by 0 bases, with 9 bases between.

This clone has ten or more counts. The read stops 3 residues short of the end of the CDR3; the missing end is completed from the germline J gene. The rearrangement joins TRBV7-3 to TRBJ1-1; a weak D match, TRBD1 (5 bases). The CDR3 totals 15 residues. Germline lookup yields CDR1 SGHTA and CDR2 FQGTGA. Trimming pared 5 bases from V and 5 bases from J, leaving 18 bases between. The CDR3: CASSPNPGVGTEAFF. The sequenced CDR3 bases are TGTGCCAGCAGCCCAAACCCGGGGGTTGGGACTGAA.

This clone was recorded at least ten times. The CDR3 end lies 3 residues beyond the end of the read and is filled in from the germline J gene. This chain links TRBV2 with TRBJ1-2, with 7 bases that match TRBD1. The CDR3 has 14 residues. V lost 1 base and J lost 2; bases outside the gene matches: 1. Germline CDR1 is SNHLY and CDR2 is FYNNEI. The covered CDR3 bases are TGTGCCAGCAGTGAAGAGGGGGCCAACTATGGC. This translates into CASSEEGANYG. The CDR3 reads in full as CASSEEGANYGYTF.

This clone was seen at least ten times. The sequenced part of the CDR3 DNA is TGTGCCAGCAGGTCAAGCGGGAGCGGGATCACCGGGGAG. It encodes CASRSSGSGITGE. The full CDR3 reads CASRSSGSGITGELFF. The chain couples TRBV5-4 to TRBJ2-2, with 8 bases identical to TRBD2. The read comes to an end 3 residues before the CDR3 does, leaving the germline J gene to fill in the end. Germline CDR1 is SGHNT and CDR2 is YYREEE (reference sequence). The ends lost 5 bases at V and 4 bases at J; junction bases unmatched: 10. This CDR3 has 16 amino acids.

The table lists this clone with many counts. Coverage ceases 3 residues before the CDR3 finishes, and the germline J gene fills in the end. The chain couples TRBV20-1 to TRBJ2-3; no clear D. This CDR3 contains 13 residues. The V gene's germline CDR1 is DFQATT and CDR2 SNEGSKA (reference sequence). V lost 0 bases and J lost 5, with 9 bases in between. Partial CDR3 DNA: TGCAGTGCTAGAGATTTCTCAGGAGATACG. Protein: CSARDFSGDT. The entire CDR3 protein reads CSARDFSGDTQYF.

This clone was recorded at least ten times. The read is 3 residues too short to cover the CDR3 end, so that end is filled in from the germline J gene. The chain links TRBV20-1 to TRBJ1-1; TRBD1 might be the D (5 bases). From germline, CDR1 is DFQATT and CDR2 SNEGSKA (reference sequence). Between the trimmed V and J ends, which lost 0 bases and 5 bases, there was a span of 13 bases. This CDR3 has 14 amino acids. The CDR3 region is CSARESGRKTEAFF. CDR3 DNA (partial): TGCAGTGCTAGAGAGTCAGGGCGGAAGACTGAA.

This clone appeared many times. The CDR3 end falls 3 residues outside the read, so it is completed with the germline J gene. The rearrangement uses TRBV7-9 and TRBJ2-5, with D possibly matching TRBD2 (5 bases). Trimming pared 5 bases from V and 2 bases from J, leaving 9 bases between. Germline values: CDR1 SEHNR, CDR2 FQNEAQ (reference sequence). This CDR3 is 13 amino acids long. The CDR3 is CASSPSGQETQYF. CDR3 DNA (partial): TGTGCCAGCAGCCCCAGCGGTCAAGAGACC.

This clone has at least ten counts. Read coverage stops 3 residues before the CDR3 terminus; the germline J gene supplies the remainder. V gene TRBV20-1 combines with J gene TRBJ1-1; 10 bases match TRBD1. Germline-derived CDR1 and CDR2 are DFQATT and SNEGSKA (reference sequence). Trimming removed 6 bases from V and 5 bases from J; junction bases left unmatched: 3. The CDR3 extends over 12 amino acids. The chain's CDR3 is CSAGQGGTEAFF. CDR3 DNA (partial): TGCAGTGCCGGACAGGGGGGGACTGAA.

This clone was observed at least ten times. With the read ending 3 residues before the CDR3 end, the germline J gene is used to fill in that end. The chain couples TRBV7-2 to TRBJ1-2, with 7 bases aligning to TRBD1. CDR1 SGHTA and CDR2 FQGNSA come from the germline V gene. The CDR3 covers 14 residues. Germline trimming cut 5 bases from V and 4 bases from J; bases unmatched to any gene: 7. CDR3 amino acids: CASSTRRDSYGYTF. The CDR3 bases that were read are TGTGCCAGCAGCACCCGCCGGGACAGCTATGGC. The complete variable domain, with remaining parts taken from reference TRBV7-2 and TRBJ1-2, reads GAGVSQSPSNKVTEKGKDVELRCDPISGHTALYWYRQSLGQGLEFLIYFQGNSAPDKSGLPSDRFSAERTGGSVSTLTIQRTQQEDSAVYLCASSTRRDSYGYTFGSGTRLTVV.

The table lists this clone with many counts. CDR3 amino acids: CASSPGTGENGNQPQHF. CDR3 DNA, as far as it was read: TGTGCCAGCAGCCCCGGGACAGGGGAAAACGGCAATCAGCCC. The V and J genes are TRBV7-6 and TRBJ1-5, with 10 nucleotides matching TRBD1. Read data end 3 residues before the CDR3 end; the end is taken from the germline J gene. The CDR3 runs to 17 residues. The germline CDR1 and CDR2 sequences are SGHVS and FNYEAQ. J gave up 2 bases and V 5 bases, and 9 bases lay outside the gene matches. Full variable domain (outside the CDR3, taken from reference TRBV7-6 and TRBJ1-5): GAGVSQSPRYKVTKRGQDVALRCDPISGHVSLYWYRQALGQGPEFLTYFNYEAQQDKSGLPNDRFSAERPEGSISTLTIQRTEQRDSAMYRCASSPGTGENGNQPQHFGDGTRLSIL.

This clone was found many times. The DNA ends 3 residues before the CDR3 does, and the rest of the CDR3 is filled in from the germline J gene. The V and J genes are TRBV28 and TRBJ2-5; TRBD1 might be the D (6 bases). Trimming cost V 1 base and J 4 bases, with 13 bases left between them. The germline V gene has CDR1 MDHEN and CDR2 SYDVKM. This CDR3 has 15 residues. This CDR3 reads CASSLSRGRLETQYF. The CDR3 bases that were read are TGTGCCAGCAGTTTATCCAGGGGACGTTTAGAGACC.

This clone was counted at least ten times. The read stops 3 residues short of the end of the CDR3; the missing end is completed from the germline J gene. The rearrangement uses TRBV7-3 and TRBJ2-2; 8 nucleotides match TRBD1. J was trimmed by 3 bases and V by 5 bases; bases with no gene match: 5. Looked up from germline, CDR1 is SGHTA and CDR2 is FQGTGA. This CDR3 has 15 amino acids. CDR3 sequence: CASSPGQGDTGELFF. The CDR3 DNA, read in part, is TGTGCCAGCAGCCCCGGACAGGGCGACACCGGGGAG.

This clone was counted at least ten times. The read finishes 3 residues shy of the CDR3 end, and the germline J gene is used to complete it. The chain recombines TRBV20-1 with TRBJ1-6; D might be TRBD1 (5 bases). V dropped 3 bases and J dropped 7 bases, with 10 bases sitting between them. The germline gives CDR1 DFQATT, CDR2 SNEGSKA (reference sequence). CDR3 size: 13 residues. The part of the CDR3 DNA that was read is TGCAGTGCTAGGGGGACTGTCAATTCACCC. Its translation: CSARGTVNSP. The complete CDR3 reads CSARGTVNSPLHF.

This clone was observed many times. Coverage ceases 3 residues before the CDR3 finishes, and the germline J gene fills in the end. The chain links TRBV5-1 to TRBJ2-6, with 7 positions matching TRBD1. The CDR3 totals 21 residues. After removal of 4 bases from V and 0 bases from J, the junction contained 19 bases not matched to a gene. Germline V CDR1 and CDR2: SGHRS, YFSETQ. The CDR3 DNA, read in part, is TGCGCCAGCAGCATTGACCGGGACAGAAACCCATTAGCCTCTGGGGCCAACGTC. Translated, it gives CASSIDRDRNPLASGANV. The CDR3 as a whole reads CASSIDRDRNPLASGANVLTF.

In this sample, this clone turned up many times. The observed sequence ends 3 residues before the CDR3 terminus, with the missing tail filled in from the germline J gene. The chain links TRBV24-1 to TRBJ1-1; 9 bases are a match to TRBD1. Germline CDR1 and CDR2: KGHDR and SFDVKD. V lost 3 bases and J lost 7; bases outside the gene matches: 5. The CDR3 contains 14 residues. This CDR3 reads CATSDRDREGEAFF. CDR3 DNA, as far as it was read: TGTGCCACCAGTGATCGGGACAGGGAGGGTGAA.

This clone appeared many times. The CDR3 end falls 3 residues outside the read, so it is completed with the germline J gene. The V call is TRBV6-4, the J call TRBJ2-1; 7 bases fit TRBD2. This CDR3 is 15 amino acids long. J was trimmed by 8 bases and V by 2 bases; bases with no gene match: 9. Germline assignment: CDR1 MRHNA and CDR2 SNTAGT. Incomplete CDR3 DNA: TGTGCCAGCAGTGACCGTGGCGGGGGAGGTCATGAG. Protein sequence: CASSDRGGGGHE. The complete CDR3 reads CASSDRGGGGHEQFF.

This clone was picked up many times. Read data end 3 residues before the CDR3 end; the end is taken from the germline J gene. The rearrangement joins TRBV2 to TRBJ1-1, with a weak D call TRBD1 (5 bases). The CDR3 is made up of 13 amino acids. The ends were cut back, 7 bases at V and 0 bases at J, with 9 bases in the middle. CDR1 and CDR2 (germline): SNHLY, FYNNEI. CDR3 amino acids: CASTGNMNTEAFF. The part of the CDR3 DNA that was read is TGTGCCAGCACAGGGAACATGAACACTGAA.

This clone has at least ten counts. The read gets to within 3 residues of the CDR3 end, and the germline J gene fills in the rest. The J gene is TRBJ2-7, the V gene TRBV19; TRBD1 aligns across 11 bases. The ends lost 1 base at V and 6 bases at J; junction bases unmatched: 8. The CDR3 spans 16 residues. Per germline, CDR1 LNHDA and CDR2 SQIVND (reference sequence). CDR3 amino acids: CASSIVPGQGAGEQYF. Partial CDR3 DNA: TGTGCCAGTAGTATAGTCCCCGGACAGGGGGCCGGCGAG.

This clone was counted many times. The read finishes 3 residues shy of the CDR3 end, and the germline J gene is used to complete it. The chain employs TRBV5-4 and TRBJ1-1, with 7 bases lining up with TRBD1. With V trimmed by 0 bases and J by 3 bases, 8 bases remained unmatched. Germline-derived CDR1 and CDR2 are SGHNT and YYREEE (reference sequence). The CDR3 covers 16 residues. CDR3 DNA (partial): TGTGCCAGCAGCTTGGTCCCCGACAGGGAGTACACTGAA. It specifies CASSLVPDREYTE. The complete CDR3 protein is CASSLVPDREYTEAFF.

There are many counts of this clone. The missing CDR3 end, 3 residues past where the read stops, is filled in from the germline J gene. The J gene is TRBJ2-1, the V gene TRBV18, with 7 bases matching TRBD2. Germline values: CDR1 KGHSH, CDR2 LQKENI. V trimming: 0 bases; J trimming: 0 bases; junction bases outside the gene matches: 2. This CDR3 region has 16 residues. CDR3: CASSPPGGSSYNEQFF. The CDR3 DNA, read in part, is TGTGCCAGCTCACCACCCGGGGGGAGCTCCTACAATGAG.

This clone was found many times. The CDR3 here is CASSPGGDTQYF. Partial CDR3 DNA: TGTGCCAGCAGTCCAGGGGGAGATACG. The chain employs TRBV6-4 and TRBJ2-3, with 7 positions matching TRBD1. The CDR3 is cut off 3 residues early in the read; its end comes from the germline J gene. The CDR3 spans 12 residues. V dropped 5 bases and J dropped 5; count of bases not matched to a gene: 1. Germline assignment: CDR1 MRHNA and CDR2 SNTAGT.

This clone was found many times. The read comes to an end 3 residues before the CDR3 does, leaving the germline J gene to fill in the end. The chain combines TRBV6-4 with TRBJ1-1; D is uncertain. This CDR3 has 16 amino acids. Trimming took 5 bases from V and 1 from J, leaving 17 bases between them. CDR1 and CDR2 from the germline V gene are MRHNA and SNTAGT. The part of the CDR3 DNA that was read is TGTGCCAGCAGTCTCCCCTTCCGGGTAGAGAACACTGAA. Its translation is CASSLPFRVENTE. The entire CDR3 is CASSLPFRVENTEAFF.

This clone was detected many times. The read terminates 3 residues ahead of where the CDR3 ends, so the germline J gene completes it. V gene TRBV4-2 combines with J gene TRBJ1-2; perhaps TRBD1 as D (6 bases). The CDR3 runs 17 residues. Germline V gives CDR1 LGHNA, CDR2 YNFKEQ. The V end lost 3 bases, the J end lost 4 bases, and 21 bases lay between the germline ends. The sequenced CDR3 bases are TGTGCCAGCAGCCAGCGGCAGGGGTCAGCTGGGCCCTATGGC. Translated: CASSQRQGSAGPYG. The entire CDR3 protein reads CASSQRQGSAGPYGYTF.

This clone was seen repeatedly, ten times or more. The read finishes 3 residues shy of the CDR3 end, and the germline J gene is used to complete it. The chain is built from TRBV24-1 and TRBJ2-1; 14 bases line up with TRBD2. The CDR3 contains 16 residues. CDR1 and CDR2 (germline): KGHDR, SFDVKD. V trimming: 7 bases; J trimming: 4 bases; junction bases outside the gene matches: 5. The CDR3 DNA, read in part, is TGTGCCACCAGGGGGACTAGCGGGAGCACTTACAATGAG. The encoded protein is CATRGTSGSTYNE. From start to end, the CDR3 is CATRGTSGSTYNEQFF.

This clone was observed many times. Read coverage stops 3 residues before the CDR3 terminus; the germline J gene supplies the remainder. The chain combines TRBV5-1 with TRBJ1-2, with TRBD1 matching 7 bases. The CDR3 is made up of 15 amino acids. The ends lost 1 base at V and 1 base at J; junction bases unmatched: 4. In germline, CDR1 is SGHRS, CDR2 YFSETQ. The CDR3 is CASSLPGQNNYGYTF. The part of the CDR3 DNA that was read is TGCGCCAGCAGCTTGCCGGGACAGAATAACTATGGC.

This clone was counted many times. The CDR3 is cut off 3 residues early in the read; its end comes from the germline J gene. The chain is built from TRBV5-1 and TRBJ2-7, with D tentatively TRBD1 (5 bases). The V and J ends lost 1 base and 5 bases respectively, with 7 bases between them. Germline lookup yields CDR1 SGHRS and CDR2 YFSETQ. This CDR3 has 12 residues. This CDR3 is CASSLPGNEQYF. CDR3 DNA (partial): TGCGCCAGCAGCTTGCCAGGGAACGAG.

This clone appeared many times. The CDR3 loop is CASSLEGTGYGYTF. The CDR3 DNA, read in part, is TGTGCCAGCAGTTTAGAGGGGACAGGGTATGGC. V and J are TRBV12-3 or TRBV12-4 and TRBJ1-2; 9 bases line up with TRBD1. The missing CDR3 end, 3 residues past where the read stops, is filled in from the germline J gene. J was trimmed by 5 bases and V by 1 base; bases with no gene match: 2. The CDR3 totals 14 residues.

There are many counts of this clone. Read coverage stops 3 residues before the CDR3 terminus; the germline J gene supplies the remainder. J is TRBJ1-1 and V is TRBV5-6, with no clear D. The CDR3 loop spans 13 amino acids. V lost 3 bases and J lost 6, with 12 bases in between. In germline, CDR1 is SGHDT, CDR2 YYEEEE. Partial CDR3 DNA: TGTGCCAGCAGCTCCCCCGATCGCGCTGAA. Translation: CASSSPDRAE. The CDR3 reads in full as CASSSPDRAEAFF.

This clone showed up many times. CDR3 amino acids: CASRAWTPSTFSNQPQHF. CDR3 DNA (partial): TGTGCCAGCAGGGCCTGGACACCCTCAACTTTTAGCAATCAGCCC. This chain connects TRBV28 to TRBJ1-5; TRBD1 might be the D (5 bases). The CDR3 end lies 3 residues beyond the end of the read and is filled in from the germline J gene. The CDR3 loop spans 18 amino acids. V was trimmed by 6 bases and J by 0 bases, leaving 21 bases between them. Germline CDR1 is MDHEN and CDR2 is SYDVKM.

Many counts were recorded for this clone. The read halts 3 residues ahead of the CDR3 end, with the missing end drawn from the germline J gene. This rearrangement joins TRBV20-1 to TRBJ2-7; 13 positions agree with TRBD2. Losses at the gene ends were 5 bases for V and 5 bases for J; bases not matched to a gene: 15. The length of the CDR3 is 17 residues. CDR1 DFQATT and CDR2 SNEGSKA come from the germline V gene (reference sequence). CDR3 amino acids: CSAGSLTTSGRFHEQYF. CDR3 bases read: TGCAGTGCTGGAAGCCTCACGACTAGCGGGAGGTTCCACGAG.